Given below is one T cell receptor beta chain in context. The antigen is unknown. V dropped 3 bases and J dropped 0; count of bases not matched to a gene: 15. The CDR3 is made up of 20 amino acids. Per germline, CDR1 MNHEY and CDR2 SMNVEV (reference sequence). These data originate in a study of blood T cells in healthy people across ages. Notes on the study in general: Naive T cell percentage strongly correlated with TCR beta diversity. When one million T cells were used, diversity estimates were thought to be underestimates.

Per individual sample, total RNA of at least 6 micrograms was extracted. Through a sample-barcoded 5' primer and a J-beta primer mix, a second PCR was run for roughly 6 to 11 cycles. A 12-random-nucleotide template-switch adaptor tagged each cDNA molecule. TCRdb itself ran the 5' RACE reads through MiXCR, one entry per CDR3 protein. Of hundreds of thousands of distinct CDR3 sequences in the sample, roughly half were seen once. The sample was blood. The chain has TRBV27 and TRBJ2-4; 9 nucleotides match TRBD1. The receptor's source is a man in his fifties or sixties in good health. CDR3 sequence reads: CASSLGPGQGGGLAKNIQYF. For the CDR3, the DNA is TGTGCCAGCAGTTTGGGTCCGGGACAGGGAGGGGGCTTAGCCAAAAACATTCAGTACTTC.